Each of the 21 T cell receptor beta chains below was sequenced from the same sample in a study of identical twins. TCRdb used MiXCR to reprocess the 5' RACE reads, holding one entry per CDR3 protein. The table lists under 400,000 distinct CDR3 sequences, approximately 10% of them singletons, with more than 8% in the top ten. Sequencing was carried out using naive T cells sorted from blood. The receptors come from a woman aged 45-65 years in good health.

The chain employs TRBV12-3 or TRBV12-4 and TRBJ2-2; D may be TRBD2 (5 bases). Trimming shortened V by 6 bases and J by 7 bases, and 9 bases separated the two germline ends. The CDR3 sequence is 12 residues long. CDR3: CASSPGFGELFF. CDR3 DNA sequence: TGTGCCAGCAGCCCGGGGTTCGGGGAGCTGTTTTTT.

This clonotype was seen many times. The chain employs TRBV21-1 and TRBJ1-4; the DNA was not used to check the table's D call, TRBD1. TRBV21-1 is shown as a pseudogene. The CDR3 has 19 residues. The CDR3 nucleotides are TGTGCCAGCCGACCCGGGACGCCAGGTGTTTTAGCAACTAATGAAAAACTGTTTTTT. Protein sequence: CASRPGTPGVLATNEKLFF.

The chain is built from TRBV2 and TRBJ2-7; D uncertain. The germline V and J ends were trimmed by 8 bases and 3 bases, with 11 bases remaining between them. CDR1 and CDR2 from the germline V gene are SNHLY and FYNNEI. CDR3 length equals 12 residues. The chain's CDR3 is CASVWGNYEQYF. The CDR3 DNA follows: TGTGCCAGCGTATGGGGAAACTACGAGCAGTACTTC.

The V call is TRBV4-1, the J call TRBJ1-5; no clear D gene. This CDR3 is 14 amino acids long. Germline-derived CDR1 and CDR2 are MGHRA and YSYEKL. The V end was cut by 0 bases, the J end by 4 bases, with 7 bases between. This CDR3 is CASSQDLGNQPQHF. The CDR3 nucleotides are TGCGCCAGCAGCCAAGATTTGGGGAATCAGCCCCAGCATTTT.

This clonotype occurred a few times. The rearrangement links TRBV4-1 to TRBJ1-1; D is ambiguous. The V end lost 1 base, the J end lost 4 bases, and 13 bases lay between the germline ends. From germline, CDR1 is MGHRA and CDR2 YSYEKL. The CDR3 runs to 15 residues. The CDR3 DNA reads TGCGCCAGCAGCCAAGGGCCCTTGGGTAGCACTGAAGCTTTCTTT. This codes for CASSQGPLGSTEAFF.

For the CDR3, the DNA is TGTGCCAGCAGCATACCCCGGGGAACCTACGAGCAGTACGTC. The encoded protein is CASSIPRGTYEQYV. This chain links TRBV9 with TRBJ2-7; the D gene is possibly TRBD2 (5 bases). Looked up from germline, CDR1 is SGDLS and CDR2 is YYNGEE. V was pared by 4 bases and J by 2 bases, with 13 bases between. The CDR3 length is 14 residues.

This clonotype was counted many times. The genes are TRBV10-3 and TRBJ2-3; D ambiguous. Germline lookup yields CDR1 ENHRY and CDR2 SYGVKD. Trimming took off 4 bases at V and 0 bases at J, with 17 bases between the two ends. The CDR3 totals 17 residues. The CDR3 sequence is CAISAGPNHKSTDTQYF. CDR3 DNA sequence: TGTGCCATCAGTGCTGGTCCAAACCATAAAAGCACAGATACGCAGTATTTT.

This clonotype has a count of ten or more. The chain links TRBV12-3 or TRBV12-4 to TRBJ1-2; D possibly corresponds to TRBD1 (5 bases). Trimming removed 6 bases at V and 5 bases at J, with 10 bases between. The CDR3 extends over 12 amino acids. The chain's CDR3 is CASSGGLYGYTF. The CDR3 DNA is TGTGCCAGCAGCGGGGGTTTGTATGGCTACACCTTC.

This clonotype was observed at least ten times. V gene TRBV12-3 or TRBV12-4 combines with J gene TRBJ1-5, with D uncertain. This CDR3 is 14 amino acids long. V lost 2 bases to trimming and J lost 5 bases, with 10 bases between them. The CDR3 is CASSLMPKDQPQHF. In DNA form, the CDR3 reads TGTGCCAGCAGTTTAATGCCGAAGGATCAGCCCCAGCATTTT.

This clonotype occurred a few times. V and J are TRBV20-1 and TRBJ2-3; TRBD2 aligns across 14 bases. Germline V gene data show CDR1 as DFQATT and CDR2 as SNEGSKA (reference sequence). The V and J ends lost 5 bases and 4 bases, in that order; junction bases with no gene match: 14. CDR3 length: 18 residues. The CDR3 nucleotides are TGCAGTGCTCCCGACACCGGGACTAGCGGGAGTTCTTCAGATACGCAGTATTTT. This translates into CSAPDTGTSGSSSDTQYF.

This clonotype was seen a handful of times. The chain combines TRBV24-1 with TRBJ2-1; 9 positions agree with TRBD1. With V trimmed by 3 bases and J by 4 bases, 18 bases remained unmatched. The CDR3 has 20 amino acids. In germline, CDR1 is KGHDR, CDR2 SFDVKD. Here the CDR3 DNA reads TGTGCCACCAGTGATCTCCCGGCCCCTTACAGGGGGCGATTGTACAATGAGCAGTTCTTC. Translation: CATSDLPAPYRGRLYNEQFF.

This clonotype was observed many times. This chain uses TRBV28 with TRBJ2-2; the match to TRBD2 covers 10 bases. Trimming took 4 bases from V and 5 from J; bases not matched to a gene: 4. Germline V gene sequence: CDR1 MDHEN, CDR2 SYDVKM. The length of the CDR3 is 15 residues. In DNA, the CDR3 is TGTGCCAGCAGTTGGACTAGCGGACTTACCGGGGAGCTGTTTTTT. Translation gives CASSWTSGLTGELFF.

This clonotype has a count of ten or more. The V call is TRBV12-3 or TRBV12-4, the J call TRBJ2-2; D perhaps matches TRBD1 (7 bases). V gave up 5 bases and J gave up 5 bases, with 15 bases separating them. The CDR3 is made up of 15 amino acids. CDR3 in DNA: TGTGCCAGCAGTCCGCCAGGGGGGCGAACCGGGGAGCTGTTTTTT. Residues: CASSPPGGRTGELFF.

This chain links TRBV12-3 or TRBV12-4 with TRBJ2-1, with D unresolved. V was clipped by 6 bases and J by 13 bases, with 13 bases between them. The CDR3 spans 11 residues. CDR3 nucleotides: TGTGCCAGCAGCCCTCTGGGTGACCAGTTCTTC. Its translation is CASSPLGDQFF.

The CDR3 region has the DNA TGCGCCAGCAGGGAGGGACAGGTTCTCTCCTACGAGCAGTACGTC. It encodes CASREGQVLSYEQYV. The rearrangement uses TRBV5-1 and TRBJ2-7, with TRBD1 matching 8 bases. The ends lost 5 bases at V and 0 bases at J; junction bases unmatched: 7. The CDR3 is made up of 15 amino acids. Germline V gene data show CDR1 as SGHRS and CDR2 as YFSETQ.

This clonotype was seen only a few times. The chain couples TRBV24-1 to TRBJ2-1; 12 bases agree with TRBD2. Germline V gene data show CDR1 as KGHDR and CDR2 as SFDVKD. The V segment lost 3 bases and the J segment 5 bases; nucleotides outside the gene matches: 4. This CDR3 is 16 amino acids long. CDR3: CATSDPTSGRNNEQFF. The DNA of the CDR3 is TGTGCCACCAGTGATCCGACTAGCGGGAGAAACAATGAGCAGTTCTTC.

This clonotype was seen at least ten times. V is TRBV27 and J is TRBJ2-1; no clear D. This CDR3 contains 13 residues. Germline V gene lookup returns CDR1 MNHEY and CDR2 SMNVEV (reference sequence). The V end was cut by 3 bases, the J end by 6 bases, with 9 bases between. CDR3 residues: CASSFGDTNEQFF. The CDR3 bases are TGTGCCAGCAGTTTCGGTGACACCAATGAGCAGTTCTTC.

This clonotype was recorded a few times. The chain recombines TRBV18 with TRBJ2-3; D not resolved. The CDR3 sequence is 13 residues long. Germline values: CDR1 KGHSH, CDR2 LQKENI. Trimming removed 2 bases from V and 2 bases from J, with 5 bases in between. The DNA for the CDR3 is TGTGCCAGCTCACCAGCCATCACAGATACGCAGTATTTT. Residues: CASSPAITDTQYF. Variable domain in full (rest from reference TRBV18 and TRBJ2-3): NAGVMQNPRHLVRRRGQEARLRCSPMKGHSHVYWYRQLPEEGLKFMVYLQKENIIDESGMPKERFSAEFPKEGPSILRIQQVVRGDSAAYFCASSPAITDTQYFGPGTRLTVL.

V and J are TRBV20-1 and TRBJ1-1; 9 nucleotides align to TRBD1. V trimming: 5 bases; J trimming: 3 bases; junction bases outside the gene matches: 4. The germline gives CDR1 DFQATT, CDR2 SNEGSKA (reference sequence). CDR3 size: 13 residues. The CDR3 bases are TGCAGTGCTTACCGGGACAGGGACACTGAAGCTTTCTTT. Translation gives CSAYRDRDTEAFF.

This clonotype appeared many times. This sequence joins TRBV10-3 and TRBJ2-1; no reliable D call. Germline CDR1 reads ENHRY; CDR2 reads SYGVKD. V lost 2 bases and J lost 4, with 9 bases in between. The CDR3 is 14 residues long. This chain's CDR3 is CAISERGDYNEQFF. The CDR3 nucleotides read TGTGCCATCAGTGAGAGAGGAGATTACAATGAGCAGTTCTTC.

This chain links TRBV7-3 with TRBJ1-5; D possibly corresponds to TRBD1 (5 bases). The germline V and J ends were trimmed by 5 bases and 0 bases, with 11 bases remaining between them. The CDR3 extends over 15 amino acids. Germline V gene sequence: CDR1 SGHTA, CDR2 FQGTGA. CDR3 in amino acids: CASSIDSYSNQPQHF. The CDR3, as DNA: TGTGCCAGCAGCATCGACAGTTATAGCAATCAGCCCCAGCATTTT.